This T cell receptor (beta chain) emerged from a study of OX40 agonist ivuxolimab in advanced cancers. This clone was seen once. This CDR3 region has 15 residues. Trimming left V 0 bases short and J 3 bases short, with 8 bases between. The germline CDR1 and CDR2 sequences are LGHNA and YNFKEQ. Profiled with immunoSEQ multiplex PCR; TCRdb holds only in-frame clones, not every one. The sample lists fewer than 85,000 clones, 65% to 85% occurring once. The TCR originated in an adult with an advanced solid tumor such as melanoma, head and neck, liver or kidney cancer. The gene calls are TRBV4-2 and TRBJ2-2; D remains ambiguous. Sequences were derived from CD4+ or CD8+ T cells sorted from blood, sampled in a trial of the OX40 agonist ivuxolimab. The DNA for the CDR3 is TGTGCCAGCAGCCAAGAAATCTGGGACACCGGGGAGCTGTTTTTT. This codes for CASSQEIWDTGELFF.